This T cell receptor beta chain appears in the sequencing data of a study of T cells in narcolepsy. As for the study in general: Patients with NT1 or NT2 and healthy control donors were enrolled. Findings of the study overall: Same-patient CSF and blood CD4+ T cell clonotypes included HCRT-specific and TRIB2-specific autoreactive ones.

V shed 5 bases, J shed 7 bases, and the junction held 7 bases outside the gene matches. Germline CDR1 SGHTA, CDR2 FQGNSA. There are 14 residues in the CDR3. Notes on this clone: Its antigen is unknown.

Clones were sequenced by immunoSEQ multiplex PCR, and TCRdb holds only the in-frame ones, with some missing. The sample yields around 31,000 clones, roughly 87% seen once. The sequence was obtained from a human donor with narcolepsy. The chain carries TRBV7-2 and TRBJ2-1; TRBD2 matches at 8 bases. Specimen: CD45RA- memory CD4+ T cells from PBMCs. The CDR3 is CASSPGGALNEQFF. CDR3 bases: TGTGCCAGCAGCCCGGGGGGGGCTTTGAATGAGCAGTTCTTC. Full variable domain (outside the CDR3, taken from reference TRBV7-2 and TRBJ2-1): GAGVSQSPSNKVTEKGKDVELRCDPISGHTALYWYRQSLGQGLEFLIYFQGNSAPDKSGLPSDRFSAERTGGSVSTLTIQRTQQEDSAVYLCASSPGGALNEQFFGPGTRLTVL.